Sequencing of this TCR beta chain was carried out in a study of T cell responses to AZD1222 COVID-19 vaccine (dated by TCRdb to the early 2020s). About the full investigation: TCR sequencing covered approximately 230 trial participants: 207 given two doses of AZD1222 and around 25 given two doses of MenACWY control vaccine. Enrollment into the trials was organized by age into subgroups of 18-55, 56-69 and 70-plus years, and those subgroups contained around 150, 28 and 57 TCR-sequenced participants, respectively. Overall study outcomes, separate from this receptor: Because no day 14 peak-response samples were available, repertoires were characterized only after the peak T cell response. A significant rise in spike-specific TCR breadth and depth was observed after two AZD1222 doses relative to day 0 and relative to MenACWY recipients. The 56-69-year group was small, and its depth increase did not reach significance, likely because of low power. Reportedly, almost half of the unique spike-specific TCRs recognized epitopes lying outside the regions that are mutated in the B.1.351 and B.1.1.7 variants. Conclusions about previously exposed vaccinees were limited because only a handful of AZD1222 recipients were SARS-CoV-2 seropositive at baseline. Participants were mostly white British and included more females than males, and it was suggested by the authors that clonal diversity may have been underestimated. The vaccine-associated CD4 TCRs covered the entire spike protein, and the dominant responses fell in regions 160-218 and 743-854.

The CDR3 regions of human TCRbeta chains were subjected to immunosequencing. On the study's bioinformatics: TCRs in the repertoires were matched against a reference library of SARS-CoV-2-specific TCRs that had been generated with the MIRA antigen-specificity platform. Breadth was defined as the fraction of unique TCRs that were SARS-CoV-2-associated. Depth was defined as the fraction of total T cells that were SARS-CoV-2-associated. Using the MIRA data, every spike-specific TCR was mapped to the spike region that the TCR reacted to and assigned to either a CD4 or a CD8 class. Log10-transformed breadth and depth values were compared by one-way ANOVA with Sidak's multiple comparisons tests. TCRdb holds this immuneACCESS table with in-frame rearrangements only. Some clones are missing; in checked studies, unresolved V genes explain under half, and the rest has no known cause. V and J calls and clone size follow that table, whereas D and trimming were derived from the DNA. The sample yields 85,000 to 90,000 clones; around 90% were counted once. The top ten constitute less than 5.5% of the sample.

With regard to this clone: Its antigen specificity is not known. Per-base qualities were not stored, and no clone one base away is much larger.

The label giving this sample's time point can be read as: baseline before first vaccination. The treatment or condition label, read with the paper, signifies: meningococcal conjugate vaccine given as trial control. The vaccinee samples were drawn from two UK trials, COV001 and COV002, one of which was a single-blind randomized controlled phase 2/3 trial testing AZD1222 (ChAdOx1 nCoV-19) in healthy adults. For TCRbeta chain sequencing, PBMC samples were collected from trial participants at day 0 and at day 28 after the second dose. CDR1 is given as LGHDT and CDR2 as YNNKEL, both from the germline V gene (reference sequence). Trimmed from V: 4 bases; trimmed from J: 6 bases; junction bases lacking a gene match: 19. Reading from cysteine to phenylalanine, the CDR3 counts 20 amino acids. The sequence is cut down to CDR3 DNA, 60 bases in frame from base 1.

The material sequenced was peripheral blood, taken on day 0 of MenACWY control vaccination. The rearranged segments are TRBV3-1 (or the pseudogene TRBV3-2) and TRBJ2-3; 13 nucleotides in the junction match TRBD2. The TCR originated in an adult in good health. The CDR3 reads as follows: CASSPRRAGLAGRGEDTQYF. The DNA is TGTGCCAGCAGCCCGAGGCGGGCGGGACTAGCGGGGCGAGGGGAGGATACGCAGTATTTT.